The rows below give T cell receptor beta chains drawn from one sample of a study of neurological immune-mediated disorders. TCRdb redid the calling of the 5' RACE reads with MiXCR, one entry per CDR3 protein. The table has 30,000 to 40,000 distinct CDR3 sequences, around 4% seen once; the top ten hold about 2.2%. Sequenced material: PBMCs. These receptors originate from a man in his thirties or forties with multiple sclerosis. The CDR3 runs from the conserved cysteine through the conserved F or W. Each record gives: J gene, clone size, V gene, D gene, CDR3 protein, CDR3 DNA. A D gene is named only where the DNA matches it firmly. Rows may omit the clone size; those that give it use once, few, many or a size class.

TRBJ2-5 | - | TRBV12-3/TRBV12-4 | - | CASSLYGRSETQYF | TGTGCCAGCAGTTTATATGGTAGAAGCGAGACCCAGTACTTC
TRBJ1-4 | - | TRBV6-6 | - | CASSYTGGDRANEKLFF | TGTGCCAGCAGTTACACGGGAGGGGATAGGGCTAATGAAAAACTGTTTTTT
TRBJ2-4 | many | TRBV12-3/TRBV12-4 | TRBD1 | CASSSNRGRSQNIQYF | TGTGCCAGCAGTTCCAACAGGGGGCGAAGTCAAAACATTCAGTACTTC
TRBJ2-7 | few | TRBV27 | TRBD1 | CASSFQGAYEQYF | TGTGCCAGCAGTTTTCAGGGGGCTTACGAGCAGTACTTC
TRBJ1-2 | many | TRBV18 | - | CASSPPNEGMAYGYTF | TGTGCCAGCTCACCACCTAACGAGGGTATGGCCTATGGCTACACCTTC
TRBJ2-3 | many | TRBV18 | - | CASSRDTTDTQYF | TGTGCCAGCTCACGAGACACCACAGATACGCAGTATTTT
TRBJ2-2 | many | TRBV12-3/TRBV12-4 | - | CASSFNTFLRSTGELFF | TGTGCCAGCAGTTTTAACACCTTCTTGCGAAGCACCGGGGAGCTGTTTTTT
TRBJ1-6 | few | TRBV27 | TRBD1 | CASSGQGSNSPLNF | TGTGCCAGCTCTGGACAGGGAAGTAATTCACCCCTCAACTTT
TRBJ1-2 | many | TRBV20-1 | TRBD1 | CSALHLRGRNYGYTF | TGCAGTGCTCTTCATCTCAGGGGGCGGAACTATGGCTACACCTTC
TRBJ1-1 | few | TRBV29-1 | - | CSVGGGFTEAFF | TGCAGCGTTGGAGGGGGTTTTACTGAAGCTTTCTTT
TRBJ1-4 | - | TRBV7-7 | TRBD1 | CASSLTGGVGEKLFF | TGTGCTAGCAGCCTTACAGGGGGCGTGGGAGAAAAACTGTTTTTT
TRBJ2-5 | many | TRBV20-1 | TRBD2 | CSARPLLAGDQETQYF | TGCAGTGCTAGGCCCCTACTAGCGGGGGACCAAGAGACCCAGTACTTC
TRBJ2-3 | many | TRBV5-1 | TRBD2 | CASSSASGGVADTQYF | TGCGCCAGCAGCTCGGCAAGCGGGGGAGTCGCAGATACGCAGTATTTT
TRBJ2-1 | many | TRBV25-1 | - | CASTTGVYNEQFF | TGTGCCAGCACTACCGGGGTCTACAATGAGCAGTTCTTC
TRBJ1-2 | many | TRBV20-1 | - | CSANPTNYGYTF | TGCAGTGCTAATCCAACTAACTATGGCTACACCTTC
TRBJ2-7 | many | TRBV12-3/TRBV12-4 | TRBD1 | CASSLDRESTYEQYF | TGTGCCAGCAGCCTTGACAGGGAGTCGACCTACGAGCAGTACTTC
TRBJ2-3 | many | TRBV5-1 | - | CASRTGTADYTQYF | TGCGCCAGCAGGACCGGGACCGCGGATTATACGCAGTATTTT
TRBJ1-1 | many | TRBV5-1 | - | CASSESQGYNTEAFF | TGCGCCAGCAGCGAGAGCCAGGGTTATAACACTGAAGCTTTCTTT
TRBJ2-1 | many | TRBV4-1 | - | CASRQLAGFNNEQFF | TGCGCCAGCAGGCAGCTAGCTGGTTTTAACAATGAGCAGTTCTTC
TRBJ1-2 | many | TRBV12-3/TRBV12-4 | - | CASSLSGIGRGYTF | TGTGCCAGCAGTTTAAGCGGTATCGGAAGGGGCTACACCTTC
TRBJ1-5 | many | TRBV3-1 | - | CASSQDVYSNQPQHF | TGTGCCAGCAGCCAAGATGTGTATAGCAATCAGCCCCAGCATTTT
TRBJ2-3 | many | TRBV5-1 | - | CASSLDPASTDTQYF | TGCGCCAGCAGCTTGGACCCAGCTAGCACAGATACGCAGTATTTT
TRBJ2-5 | few | TRBV10-3 | - | CATRGPNDGETQYF | TGTGCCACCCGGGGACCCAACGACGGGGAGACCCAGTACTTC
TRBJ1-5 | many | TRBV15 | - | CATSRDSLGGSQPQHF | TGTGCCACCAGCAGAGATTCACTCGGGGGAAGTCAGCCCCAGCATTTT
TRBJ2-1 | medium-sized | TRBV24-1 | TRBD2 | CATSDALAGGYNEQFF | TGTGCCACCAGTGATGCCCTAGCGGGGGGTTACAATGAGCAGTTCTTC
TRBJ1-1 | many | TRBV6-5 | TRBD1 | CASSRSGTAYTEAFF | TGTGCCAGCAGCCGATCGGGGACAGCTTATACTGAAGCTTTCTTT
TRBJ2-5 | many | TRBV5-4 | - | CASSPGRNQETQYF | TGTGCCAGTTCCCCGGGACGGAACCAAGAGACCCAGTACTTC
TRBJ2-3 | many | TRBV24-1 | - | CATSDRGTDTQYF | TGTGCCACCAGTGACCGCGGCACAGATACGCAGTATTTT
TRBJ2-5 | few | TRBV14 | - | CASSQVQGRETQYF | TGTGCCAGCAGCCAAGTACAGGGGAGGGAGACCCAGTACTTC
TRBJ2-7 | many | TRBV20-1 | - | CSARERVYEQYF | TGCAGTGCTAGAGAGAGGGTTTACGAGCAGTACTTC
TRBJ1-1 | many | TRBV7-9 | - | CASSFGDTSTEAFF | TGTGCCAGCAGCTTCGGGGACACCTCCACTGAAGCTTTCTTT
TRBJ1-1 | - | TRBV5-1 | - | CASSLSGGTEAFF | TGCGCCAGCAGCTTGTCTGGGGGGACTGAAGCTTTCTTT
TRBJ2-5 | many | TRBV29-1 | TRBD2 | CSVIYGLAGVETQYF | TGCAGCGTTATATACGGACTAGCGGGGGTGGAGACCCAGTACTTC
TRBJ2-7 | few | TRBV6-6 | TRBD1 | CASSARDRSSYEQYF | TGTGCCAGCAGTGCCCGGGACAGGAGCTCCTACGAGCAGTACTTC
TRBJ2-4 | many | TRBV6-5 | - | CASSTLGMDKNIQYF | TGTGCCAGCAGTACTCTTGGGATGGACAAAAACATTCAGTACTTC
TRBJ1-2 | few | TRBV6-2/TRBV6-3 | - | CASSYDMTNYGYTF | TGTGCCAGCAGTTACGACATGACCAACTATGGCTACACCTTC
TRBJ1-1 | many | TRBV3-1 | - | CASVGSLNTEAFF | TGTGCCAGCGTCGGGTCTCTGAACACTGAAGCTTTCTTT
TRBJ2-2 | many | TRBV5-1 | - | CASSVSGTGNTGELFF | TGCGCCAGCAGCGTCTCCGGGACGGGGAACACCGGGGAGCTGTTTTTT
TRBJ1-2 | many | TRBV3-1 | - | CASSPPTDTSNNGYTF | TGTGCCAGCAGCCCTCCTACGGACACCTCGAACAATGGCTACACCTTC
TRBJ2-3 | many | TRBV5-1 | - | CASSLSRADTQYF | TGCGCCAGCAGCTTGTCTAGGGCAGATACGCAGTATTTT
TRBJ2-3 | many | TRBV7-6 | - | CASSLGRGSRTDTQYF | TGTGCCAGCAGCTTAGGGCGGGGCTCCCGCACAGATACGCAGTATTTT
TRBJ2-7 | many | TRBV6-2/TRBV6-3 | TRBD1 | CASSSGQQTYEQYF | TGTGCCAGCAGTTCGGGACAGCAGACCTACGAGCAGTACTTC
TRBJ2-7 | few | TRBV2 | TRBD1 | CASSPRAQGPYEQYF | TGTGCCAGCAGTCCTAGAGCACAGGGGCCCTACGAGCAGTACTTC
TRBJ2-2 | many | TRBV5-8 | - | CASALGQGVTGELFF | TGTGCCAGCGCTTTAGGGCAGGGTGTCACCGGGGAGCTGTTTTTT
TRBJ2-3 | many | TRBV12-5 | - | CASGTSTDTQYF | TGTGCTAGCGGAACTAGCACAGATACGCAGTATTTT
TRBJ1-6 | many | TRBV5-1 | TRBD1 | CASSPTRQGANYNSPLHF | TGCGCCAGCAGCCCCACCCGACAGGGGGCAAACTATAATTCACCCCTCCACTTT
TRBJ2-5 | many | TRBV24-1 | - | CATSEAQETQYF | TGTGCCACCAGTGAAGCACAAGAGACCCAGTACTTC
TRBJ2-3 | many | TRBV11-3 | - | CASSYTAHTDTQYF | TGTGCCAGCAGCTATACAGCGCACACAGATACGCAGTATTTT